This TCR beta chain appears in the sequencing data of a study of response to subunit inactivated influenza vaccine. Study findings and constraints: Researchers suggested that each seasonal influenza vaccination recruits few new T cells.

This clonotype came up a few times. As yet, its antigen is unknown. TCRdb reanalysed the RT-PCR reads using MiXCR and keeps one entry per CDR3 protein. The sample has 550,000 to 650,000 distinct CDR3 sequences; around 11% are singletons. Trimming stripped 3 bases from V and 5 bases from J, with 7 bases between. The CDR3 sequence is 12 residues long. From germline, CDR1 is ENHRY and CDR2 SYGVKD. The genes are TRBV10-3 and TRBJ1-2; tentative D call: TRBD1 (6 bases). The material sequenced was PBMCs from blood, taken on the day of vaccination. The TCR originated in a man aged 50 to 59 who received an inactivated influenza vaccine. CDR3 region: CAISDQGYGYTF. The CDR3 nucleotides are TGTGCCATCAGTGACCAGGGGTATGGCTACACCTTC.